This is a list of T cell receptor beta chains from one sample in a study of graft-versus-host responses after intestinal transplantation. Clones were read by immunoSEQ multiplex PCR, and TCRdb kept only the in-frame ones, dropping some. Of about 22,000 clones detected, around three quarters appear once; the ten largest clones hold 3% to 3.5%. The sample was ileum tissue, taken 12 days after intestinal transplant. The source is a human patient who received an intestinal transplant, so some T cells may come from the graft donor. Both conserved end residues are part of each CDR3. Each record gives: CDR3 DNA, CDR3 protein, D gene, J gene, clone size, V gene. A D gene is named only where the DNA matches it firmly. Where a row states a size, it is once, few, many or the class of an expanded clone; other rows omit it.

CDR3 DNA: TGTGCCAGCAGCCCCAGGTCCATCAATGAAAAACTGTTTTTT
CDR3 protein: CASSPRSINEKLFF
D gene: .
J gene: TRBJ1-4
clone size: .
V gene: TRBV6-6

CDR3 DNA: TGTGCCATCGGGGGTGACAGGAACTATGGCTACACCTTC
CDR3 protein: CAIGGDRNYGYTF
D gene: .
J gene: TRBJ1-2
clone size: .
V gene: TRBV10-3

CDR3 DNA: TGCGCCAGCAGCCAAGATCAAATTCGGGAGCTGTTTTTT
CDR3 protein: CASSQDQIRELFF
D gene: .
J gene: TRBJ2-2
clone size: .
V gene: TRBV4-3

CDR3 DNA: TGTGCCAGCAGTTCCGAGAGACTCTACAATGAGCAGTTCTTC
CDR3 protein: CASSSERLYNEQFF
D gene: .
J gene: TRBJ2-1
clone size: .
V gene: TRBV6-1

CDR3 DNA: TGTGCCAGCAGCTTGGACAGGACCCCTCCCGAGCAGTACTTC
CDR3 protein: CASSLDRTPPEQYF
D gene: .
J gene: TRBJ2-7
clone size: few
V gene: TRBV5-4

CDR3 DNA: TGCGCCAGCAGTCAAGAGGGGGCAGGCGACAGCACAGATACGCAGTATTTT
CDR3 protein: CASSQEGAGDSTDTQYF
D gene: TRBD1
J gene: TRBJ2-3
clone size: few
V gene: TRBV23-1

CDR3 DNA: TGTGCCAGCAGTTACGGGGGGGAAGGAGAAAAACTGTTTTTT
CDR3 protein: CASSYGGEGEKLFF
D gene: .
J gene: TRBJ1-4
clone size: .
V gene: TRBV6-6

CDR3 DNA: TGTGCCAGCAGCGTAGTGAGCGGGCGGCAGTATTTT
CDR3 protein: CASSVVSGRQYF
D gene: .
J gene: TRBJ2-3
clone size: few
V gene: TRBV9

CDR3 DNA: TGTGCCAGCAGCGTAGGTTCCACGCAGGTAAAAAGCGGGGAGCTGTTTTTT
CDR3 protein: CASSVGSTQVKSGELFF
D gene: .
J gene: TRBJ2-2
clone size: .
V gene: TRBV9

CDR3 DNA: TGCGCCAGCAGCTCGACTAGCGGGACCTACGAGCAGTACTTC
CDR3 protein: CASSSTSGTYEQYF
D gene: TRBD2
J gene: TRBJ2-7
clone size: few
V gene: TRBV10-1

CDR3 DNA: TGTGCCCGGGATGAGAGGAATGAGGGCTACACCTTC
CDR3 protein: CARDERNEGYTF
D gene: .
J gene: TRBJ1-2
clone size: .
V gene: TRBV7-2

CDR3 DNA: TGTGCCAGCAGCGTACAGGGAGGCACTGAAGCTTTCTTT
CDR3 protein: CASSVQGGTEAFF
D gene: .
J gene: TRBJ1-1
clone size: .
V gene: TRBV9

CDR3 DNA: TGTGCCAGCAGCTTATATGGCGGGGGGAACACTGAAGCTTTCTTT
CDR3 protein: CASSLYGGGNTEAFF
D gene: .
J gene: TRBJ1-1
clone size: .
V gene: TRBV7-8

CDR3 DNA: TGTGCCAGCAGTCGGGGGGACTTGGATGAGCAGTTCTTC
CDR3 protein: CASSRGDLDEQFF
D gene: TRBD2
J gene: TRBJ2-1
clone size: .
V gene: TRBV7-3

CDR3 DNA: TGTGCCAGCAGATTCCCCGGGACAGGGGACAATGAGCAGTTCTTC
CDR3 protein: CASRFPGTGDNEQFF
D gene: TRBD1
J gene: TRBJ2-1
clone size: .
V gene: TRBV11-2

CDR3 DNA: TGTGCCAGCAGCTTAGTTGGGACAAAAATGAACACTGAAGCTTTCTTT
CDR3 protein: CASSLVGTKMNTEAFF
D gene: .
J gene: TRBJ1-1
clone size: .
V gene: TRBV7-2

CDR3 DNA: TGTGCCAGCAGCGTAGGGCAAGGACTAGAGGGAGGCTACACCTTC
CDR3 protein: CASSVGQGLEGGYTF
D gene: .
J gene: TRBJ1-2
clone size: .
V gene: TRBV9

CDR3 DNA: TGTGCCATCGGTGCGGGACAGGGATCTGAAGCTTTCTTT
CDR3 protein: CAIGAGQGSEAFF
D gene: TRBD1
J gene: TRBJ1-1
clone size: .
V gene: TRBV6-1

CDR3 DNA: TGTGCCACCAGCAGAGATATGGGAGCCGCTCAGCCCCAGCATTTT
CDR3 protein: CATSRDMGAAQPQHF
D gene: .
J gene: TRBJ1-5
clone size: .
V gene: TRBV15

CDR3 DNA: TGTGCCAGCAGCCCGTACACAGGGGGTCGCCTGTTTTTT
CDR3 protein: CASSPYTGGRLFF
D gene: TRBD1
J gene: TRBJ2-2
clone size: .
V gene: TRBV7-2

CDR3 DNA: TGTGCCAGCAGTTACTCGACTAGGGGCCCTGGCTACACCTTC
CDR3 protein: CASSYSTRGPGYTF
D gene: .
J gene: TRBJ1-2
clone size: .
V gene: TRBV6-6

CDR3 DNA: TGTGCCACCGGGGACAGCCAAGAGACCCAGTACTTC
CDR3 protein: CATGDSQETQYF
D gene: TRBD1
J gene: TRBJ2-5
clone size: .
V gene: TRBV15

CDR3 DNA: TGTGCCAGTAGTATAGCCCCTACAGGGGGAGAAGCTTTCTTT
CDR3 protein: CASSIAPTGGEAFF
D gene: TRBD1
J gene: TRBJ1-1
clone size: .
V gene: TRBV19